The rows below give T cell receptor beta chains drawn from one sample of a study of OX40 agonist ivuxolimab in advanced cancers. The method was immunoSEQ multiplex PCR; TCRdb's version includes in-frame clones alone and lacks a portion of them. The sample holds 40,000 to 55,000 clones; 80% to 90% are singletons and the top ten take 3.4%. Sequenced material: CD4+ or CD8+ T cells sorted from blood, taken in a trial of the OX40 agonist ivuxolimab. The origin of the receptors is an adult with an advanced solid tumor such as melanoma, head and neck, liver or kidney cancer. Each CDR3 is given with its conserved first and last residue. Fields, in order: V gene, D gene, clone size, J gene, CDR3 DNA, CDR3 protein. The D gene is left open where the match is weak. Rows may omit the clone size; those that give it use once, few, many or a size class.

>TRBV19|TRBD2|-|TRBJ2-1
TGTGCCAGTAGTGATCCCAGGACTAGCAGACTCTACAATGAGCAGTTCTTC
CASSDPRTSRLYNEQFF
>TRBV7-9|TRBD1|-|TRBJ2-3
TGTGCCAGCAGCTTTCGCCAGGGGGCCCGGGATACGCAGTATTTT
CASSFRQGARDTQYF
>TRBV9|-|-|TRBJ2-3
TGTGCCAGCAGCGCTAGTGGGAGGACAGATACGCAGTATTTT
CASSASGRTDTQYF
>TRBV21-1|-|-|TRBJ1-1
TGTGCCAGCAGCAAAGCAATAGGCTCCATGAAGAACACTGAAGCTTTCTTT
CASSKAIGSMKNTEAFF
>TRBV27|TRBD1|-|TRBJ1-2
TGTGCCAGCAGCAGAGACAGGGTTTATGGCTACACCTTC
CASSRDRVYGYTF
>TRBV19|TRBD1|-|TRBJ1-2
TGTGCCAGTAGTCCCCAGGGACAGTACTACTATGGCTACACCTTC
CASSPQGQYYYGYTF
>TRBV7-9|-|-|TRBJ1-6
TGTGCCAGCAGCTTACCCGACAGACCCCTCCACTTT
CASSLPDRPLHF
>TRBV19|TRBD2|once|TRBJ2-1
TGTGCCAGCACAGCGCGGGCCGGGCAGCGGGGGGCCGATGAGCAGTTCTTC
CASTARAGQRGADEQFF
>TRBV27|-|-|TRBJ1-4
TGTGCCAGCAGTTCGAAACAGGGTGATAAAAAACTGTTTTTT
CASSSKQGDKKLFF
>TRBV5-1|-|-|TRBJ1-1
TGCGCCAGCAGCCCCAGCCGGGACCTGAGAACTGAAGCTTTCTTT
CASSPSRDLRTEAFF
>TRBV2|TRBD2|once|TRBJ2-7
TGTGCCAGCTCCGTCGGAGCGGGGAAAAGCGAGCAGTACTTC
CASSVGAGKSEQYF
>TRBV4-1|-|-|TRBJ2-1
TGCGCCAGCAGCCAAGATACAGGGCCCACCAATGAGCAGTTCTTC
CASSQDTGPTNEQFF
>TRBV15|-|-|TRBJ1-3
TGTGCCACCAGCAGGGATGGAGGGGCTGGAAACACCATATATTTT
CATSRDGGAGNTIYF
>TRBV7-2|-|-|TRBJ2-3
TGTGCCAGCAGCACGGACTTATCGGCGCAGTATTTT
CASSTDLSAQYF
>TRBV27|-|once|TRBJ2-1
TGTGCCAGCAGTTTATTTTCTTTACGTTTCCGCGGCCTCGAGGGGTCTTACAATGAGCAGTTCTTC
CASSLFSLRFRGLEGSYNEQFF
>TRBV19|-|-|TRBJ1-6
TGTGCCAGTAGGCCGGACCTTAATTCACCCCTCCACTTT
CASRPDLNSPLHF
>TRBV5-6|-|few|TRBJ1-6
TGTGCCAGCAGCTTGGTGACTTATAATTCACCCCTCCACTTT
CASSLVTYNSPLHF
>TRBV11-2|-|-|TRBJ1-2
TGTGCCAGCAGTCGGAAACAGGGAAGCTATGGCTACACCTTC
CASSRKQGSYGYTF
>TRBV19|-|-|TRBJ2-3
TGTGCCAGTAGTAGTTACAGCACAGATACGCAGTATTTT
CASSSYSTDTQYF
>TRBV7-2|TRBD2|-|TRBJ2-5
TGTGCCAGCAGCTTGAAGACTAGCGGGGACCGGAAAGAGACCCAGTACTTC
CASSLKTSGDRKETQYF
>TRBV7-9|TRBD2|-|TRBJ2-3
TGTGCCAGCAGCTTCGGGACGGGAGGCAATCTCGATACGCAGTATTTT
CASSFGTGGNLDTQYF
>TRBV5-1|-|-|TRBJ1-4
TGCGCCAGCAGCGCGCGGGACGGCCCTAATGAAAAACTGTTTTTT
CASSARDGPNEKLFF
>TRBV28|-|-|TRBJ2-7
TGTGCCAGCAGTTCACCCCAGGGGGGTGGGGACGAGCAGTACTTC
CASSSPQGGGDEQYF
>TRBV11-3|TRBD1|-|TRBJ2-7
TGTGCCAGCAGCTCCAGCAGGACAGGGGCTGGCGAGCAGTACTTC
CASSSSRTGAGEQYF
>TRBV30|TRBD2|-|TRBJ2-5
TGTGCCTGGAGTGGCCTCTCAGCCGGGGGGGAGACCCAGTACTTC
CAWSGLSAGGETQYF
>TRBV5-4|TRBD2|-|TRBJ2-7
TGTGCCAGCAGCTTGGGTAGCGGGAGCTACGAGCAGTGCTTC
CASSLGSGSYEQCF
>TRBV7-2|TRBD1|once|TRBJ1-4
TGTGCCAGCAGTCAGTATCAGGGGGCGCGTGAAAAACTGTTTTTT
CASSQYQGAREKLFF
>TRBV28|TRBD1|-|TRBJ1-5
TGTGCCAGCAGTTCCGCAGGGGGAGGTCAGCCCCAGCATTTT
CASSSAGGGQPQHF
>TRBV18|-|-|TRBJ1-3
TGTGCCAGCTCACCCGGAACGCTAGACTCTGGAAACACCATATATTTT
CASSPGTLDSGNTIYF
>TRBV28|TRBD1|once|TRBJ1-5
TGTGCCAGCAGTAAAGACAGGGCGAGCAATCAGCCCCAGCATTTT
CASSKDRASNQPQHF
>TRBV10-3|-|-|TRBJ1-6
TGTGCCATCAGGCTGGGGCAGCTTAATTCACCCCTCCACTTT
CAIRLGQLNSPLHF
>TRBV11-3|-|-|TRBJ2-1
TGTGCCAGCAGCTTAGGCCCGGGACCTAAAAATGAGCAGTTCTTC
CASSLGPGPKNEQFF
>TRBV28|-|once|TRBJ1-2
TGTGCCAGCAGTTTAGAGGGGAGCTACACCTTC
CASSLEGSYTF
>TRBV5-1|TRBD2|-|TRBJ2-3
TGCGCCAGCAGCTGGACTAGCGGGACTAGCACAGATACGCAGTATTTT
CASSWTSGTSTDTQYF
>TRBV2|-|-|TRBJ2-7
TGTGCCAGCAGTGATAGGACATCATGGGTCGAGCAGTACTTC
CASSDRTSWVEQYF
>TRBV12-5|TRBD1|few|TRBJ1-1
TGTGCTAGTGGTCTGGGACAGGGGGCGGCTTTCTTT
CASGLGQGAAFF
>TRBV9|-|-|TRBJ2-2
TGTGCCAGCAGCGTAGCTACTCCCGGCGGGGAGCTGTTTTTT
CASSVATPGGELFF
>TRBV28|TRBD2|-|TRBJ2-7
TGTGCCAGCACCAGGACTAGCGGGAGTGTCGAGCAGTACTTC
CASTRTSGSVEQYF
>TRBV6-5|-|-|TRBJ1-3
TGTGCCAGCAGTTACGGGTCCTCTGGAAACACCATATATTTT
CASSYGSSGNTIYF
>TRBV28|-|-|TRBJ1-2
TGTGCCAGCAGTCTGGGGGCGGGGAATGGGTATGGCTACACCTTC
CASSLGAGNGYGYTF
>TRBV7-2|-|-|TRBJ2-3
TGTGCCAGCAGCTTAGCGCTCGACAGCACAGATACGCAGTATTTT
CASSLALDSTDTQYF
>TRBV7-3|TRBD1|few|TRBJ2-2
TGTGCCAGCAGCTTAAACCCGGGACAGGGAGGGGAGCTGTTTTTT
CASSLNPGQGGELFF
>TRBV11-2|-|-|TRBJ2-4
TGTGCCAGCAGCCTTAATACCGGGACAGCCAAAAACATTCAGTACTTC
CASSLNTGTAKNIQYF
>TRBV9|-|-|TRBJ1-3
TGTGCCAGCAGCGAATCCGGGTTCTCTGGAAACACCATATATTTT
CASSESGFSGNTIYF
>TRBV28|TRBD1|-|TRBJ2-1
TGTGCCAGCAGTTTAAGGGGGACAGTATCTTATGAGCAGTTCTTC
CASSLRGTVSYEQFF
>TRBV4-2|-|-|TRBJ2-2
TGTGCCAGCAGCCCGTTGGCCAGGGACAACACCGGGGAGCTGTTTTTT
CASSPLARDNTGELFF
>TRBV18|-|-|TRBJ2-5
TGTGCCAGCTCACCAGCCCGGACAGAAGAGACCCAGTACTTC
CASSPARTEETQYF
>TRBV30|-|-|TRBJ1-4
TGTGCCTGGGGTATACGGCCTGAAAAACTGTTTTTT
CAWGIRPEKLFF
>TRBV7-2|-|-|TRBJ1-3
TGTGCCAGCAGCCCGTATCGAGGGGGGGGACTTATGGGAGACACCATATATTTT
CASSPYRGGGLMGDTIYF
>TRBV6-6|TRBD1|-|TRBJ2-7
TGTGCCAGCAGGGACCGGGACAGAGGCTACGAGCAGTACTTC
CASRDRDRGYEQYF
>TRBV28|-|once|TRBJ1-4
TGTGCCAGCAGCGTTACGGGGGCGCAGGAGGGAAAACTGTTTTTT
CASSVTGAQEGKLFF
>TRBV5-6|TRBD2|-|TRBJ2-1
TGTGCCAGCAGCTTAACTAGCGGGAGGGCGGGTGAGCAGTTCTTC
CASSLTSGRAGEQFF
>TRBV10-1|-|few|TRBJ1-1
TGCGCCAGCAGTGTGGGGATGAACACTGAAGCTTTCTTT
CASSVGMNTEAFF
>TRBV7-6|-|-|TRBJ1-1
TGTGCCAGCGGGGCAGCAGAAAACACTGAAGCTTTCTTT
CASGAAENTEAFF
>TRBV28|TRBD1|-|TRBJ1-6
TGTGCCAGCAGAACCGGGACAGGGTTGGAAAGTTCACCCCTCCACTTT
CASRTGTGLESSPLHF
>TRBV12-5|TRBD2|-|TRBJ2-3
TGTGCTAGTGGTACGCCTAGCGGGGGGGCCGGGGATACGCAGTATTTT
CASGTPSGGAGDTQYF
>TRBV9|-|-|TRBJ2-7
TGTGCCAGCAGCGTCAGGGAGTTCCCTGAGGACGAGCAGTACTTC
CASSVREFPEDEQYF
>TRBV28|TRBD1|-|TRBJ1-4
TGTGCCAGCAGTTTCAAACAGGGGGCTCTTGTAAAACTGTTTTTT
CASSFKQGALVKLFF
>TRBV7-3|-|-|TRBJ2-1
TGTGCCAGCAGCTTGTTCCCGGGTGGGGGTGAGCAGTTCTTC
CASSLFPGGGEQFF